This entry lists 3 T cell receptor beta chains sequenced from one sample in a study of blood T cell repertoires in COVID-19. The assay was immunoSEQ multiplex PCR, and TCRdb's table has in-frame clones only and misses some. The repertoire holds over 200,000 clones, with over 75% as singletons. The sample taken for sequencing was peripheral blood. The source of these receptors is a human donor in a cohort sampled during active COVID-19.

J is TRBJ2-7 and V is TRBV28; 9 bases line up with TRBD2. There are 17 residues in the CDR3. With V trimmed by 7 bases and J by 5 bases, 18 bases remained unmatched. CDR1 and CDR2 (germline): MDHEN, SYDVKM. CDR3 in amino acids: CASTPQLGLASLNEQYF. Here the CDR3 DNA reads TGTGCCAGCACTCCTCAACTGGGACTAGCTAGCTTGAACGAGCAGTACTTC.

This rearrangement joins TRBV29-1 to TRBJ2-5; D uncertain. Trimming took 7 bases from V and 4 from J, leaving 10 bases between them. The CDR3 covers 11 residues. Looked up from germline, CDR1 is SQVTM and CDR2 is ANQGSEA. For the CDR3, the DNA is TGCAGCGCCGGCTCCTTAGAGACCCAGTACTTC. Translated: CSAGSLETQYF.

The chain employs TRBV7-2 and TRBJ2-7; D possibly corresponds to TRBD2 (6 bases). The V and J ends lost 5 bases and 2 bases respectively, with 13 bases between them. Germline CDR1 is SGHTA and CDR2 is FQGNSA. This CDR3 region has 14 residues. The CDR3 DNA is TGTGCCAGCAGCCCCAGGAGGACTACCTACGAGCAGTACTTC. It is translated as CASSPRRTTYEQYF.